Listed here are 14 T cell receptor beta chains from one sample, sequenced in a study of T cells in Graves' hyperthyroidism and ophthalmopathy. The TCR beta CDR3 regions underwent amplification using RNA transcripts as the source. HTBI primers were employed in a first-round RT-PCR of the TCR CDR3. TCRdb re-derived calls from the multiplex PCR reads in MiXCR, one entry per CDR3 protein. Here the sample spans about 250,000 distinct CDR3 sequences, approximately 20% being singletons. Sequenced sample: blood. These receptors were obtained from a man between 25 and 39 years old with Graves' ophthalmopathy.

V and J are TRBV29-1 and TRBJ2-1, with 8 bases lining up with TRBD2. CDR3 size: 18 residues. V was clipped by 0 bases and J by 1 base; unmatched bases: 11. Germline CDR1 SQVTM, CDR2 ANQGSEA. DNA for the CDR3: TGCAGCGTTGAAGATCGGGTCGAAAGCGGGAGTTCCTACAATGAGCAGTTCTTC. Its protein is CSVEDRVESGSSYNEQFF.

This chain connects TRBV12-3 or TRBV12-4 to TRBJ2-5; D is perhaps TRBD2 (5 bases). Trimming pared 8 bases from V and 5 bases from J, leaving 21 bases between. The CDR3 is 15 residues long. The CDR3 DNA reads TGTGCCAGCCGTCCCCAACTAGGGAGCAGGGAGACCCAGTACTTC. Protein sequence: CASRPQLGSRETQYF.

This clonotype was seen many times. The CDR3 loop is CASSEYTGYGYTF. CDR3 sequence (DNA): TGTGCCAGCAGTGAATATACAGGCTATGGCTACACCTTC. This chain connects TRBV2 to TRBJ1-2, with D perhaps matching TRBD1 (5 bases). Germline V gives CDR1 SNHLY, CDR2 FYNNEI. The CDR3 sequence is 13 residues long. Trimming took off 2 bases at V and 4 bases at J, with 8 bases between the two ends.

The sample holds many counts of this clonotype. In DNA, the CDR3 is TGTGCCAGCAGCTTGCTAGCGGGAGGGAACCAAGAGACCCAGTACTTC. This sequence encodes CASSLLAGGNQETQYF. This chain connects TRBV5-5 to TRBJ2-5; 12 bases are shared with TRBD2. The germline gives CDR1 SGHKS, CDR2 YYEKEE (reference sequence). This CDR3 contains 16 residues. With V trimmed by 1 base and J by 0 bases, 1 base remained unmatched.

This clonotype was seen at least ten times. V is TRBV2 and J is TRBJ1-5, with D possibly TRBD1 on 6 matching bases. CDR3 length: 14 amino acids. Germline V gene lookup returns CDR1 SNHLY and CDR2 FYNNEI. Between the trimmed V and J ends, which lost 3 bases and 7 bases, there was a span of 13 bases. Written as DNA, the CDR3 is TGTGCCAGCAGTGACAGGGGTCTGCCCCAGCCCCAGCATTTT. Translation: CASSDRGLPQPQHF.

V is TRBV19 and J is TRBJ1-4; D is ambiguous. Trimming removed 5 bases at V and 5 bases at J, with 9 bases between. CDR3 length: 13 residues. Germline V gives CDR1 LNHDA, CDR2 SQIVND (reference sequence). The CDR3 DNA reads TGTGCCAGTAGTTCAGTTACCAATGAAAAACTGTTTTTT. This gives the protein CASSSVTNEKLFF.

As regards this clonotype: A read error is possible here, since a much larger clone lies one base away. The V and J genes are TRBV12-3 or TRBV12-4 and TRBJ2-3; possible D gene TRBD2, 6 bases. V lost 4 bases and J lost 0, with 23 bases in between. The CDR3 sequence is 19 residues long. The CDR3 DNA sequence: TGTGCCAGCAGTTCCGGACTACTTCCTGTCCGCCTAAGCACAGATACGCAGTATTTT. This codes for CASSSGLLPVRLSTDTQYF.

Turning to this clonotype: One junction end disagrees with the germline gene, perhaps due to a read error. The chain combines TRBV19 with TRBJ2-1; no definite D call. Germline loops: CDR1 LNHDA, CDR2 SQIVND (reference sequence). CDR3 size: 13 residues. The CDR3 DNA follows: TGTGCCAGTAGCCACCACTCCAACAATGAGCAGTTCTTC. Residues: CASSHHSNNEQFF. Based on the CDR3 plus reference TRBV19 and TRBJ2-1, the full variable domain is DGGITQSPKYLFRKEGQNVTLSCEQNLNHDAMYWYRQDPGQGLRLIYYSQIVNDFQKGDIAEGYSVSREKKESFPLTVTSAQKNPTAFYLCASSHHSNNEQFFGPGTRLTVL.

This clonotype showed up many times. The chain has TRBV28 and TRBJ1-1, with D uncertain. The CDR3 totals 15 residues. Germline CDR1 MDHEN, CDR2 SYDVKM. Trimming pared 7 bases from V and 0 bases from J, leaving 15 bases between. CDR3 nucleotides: TGTGCCAGCACGAAAAATGTCGGCTTGAACACTGAAGCTTTCTTT. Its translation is CASTKNVGLNTEAFF.

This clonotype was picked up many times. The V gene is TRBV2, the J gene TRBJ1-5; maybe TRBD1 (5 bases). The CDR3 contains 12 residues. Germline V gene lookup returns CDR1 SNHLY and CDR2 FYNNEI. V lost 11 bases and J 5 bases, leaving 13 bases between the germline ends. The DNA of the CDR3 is TGTGCCCTGGGAGGGGAAGATCAGCCCCAGCATTTT. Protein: CALGGEDQPQHF.

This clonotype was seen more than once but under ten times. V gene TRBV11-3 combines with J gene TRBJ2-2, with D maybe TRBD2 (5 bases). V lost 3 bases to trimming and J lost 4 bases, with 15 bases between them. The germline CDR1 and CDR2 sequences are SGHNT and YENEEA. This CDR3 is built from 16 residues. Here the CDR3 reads CASSLRVITFTGELFF. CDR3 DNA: TGTGCCAGCAGCTTGAGGGTCATTACCTTCACCGGGGAGCTGTTTTTT.

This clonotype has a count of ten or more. CDR3 DNA: TGTGCCAGCAGCGATGGTAAAGGTTGGGACTCCTACGAGCAGTACTTC. Translation gives CASSDGKGWDSYEQYF. This chain uses TRBV3-1 with TRBJ2-7; D not certain. This CDR3 region has 16 residues. Looked up from germline, CDR1 is LGHDT and CDR2 is YNNKEL (reference sequence). V was pared by 5 bases and J by 0 bases, with 17 bases between.

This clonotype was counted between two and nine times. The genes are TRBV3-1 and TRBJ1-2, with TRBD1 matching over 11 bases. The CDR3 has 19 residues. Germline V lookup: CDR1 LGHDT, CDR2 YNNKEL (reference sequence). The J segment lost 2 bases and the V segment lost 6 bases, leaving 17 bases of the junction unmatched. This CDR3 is CASRDWGGQGDSKNYGYTF. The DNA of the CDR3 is TGTGCCAGCAGGGACTGGGGGGGACAGGGGGACTCCAAAAACTATGGCTACACCTTC. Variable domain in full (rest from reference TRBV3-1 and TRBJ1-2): DTAVSQTPKYLVTQMGNDKSIKCEQNLGHDTMYWYKQDSKKFLKIMFSYNNKELIINETVPNRFSPKSPDKAHLNLHINSLELGDSAVYFCASRDWGGQGDSKNYGYTFGSGTRLTVV.

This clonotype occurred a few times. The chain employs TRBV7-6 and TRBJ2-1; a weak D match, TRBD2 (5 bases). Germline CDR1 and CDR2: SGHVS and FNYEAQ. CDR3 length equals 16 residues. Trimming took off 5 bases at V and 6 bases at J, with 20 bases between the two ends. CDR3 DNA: TGTGCCAGCAGCCCCAGAGAGGGTGTTCTTCCCAATGAGCAGTTCTTC. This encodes CASSPREGVLPNEQFF.